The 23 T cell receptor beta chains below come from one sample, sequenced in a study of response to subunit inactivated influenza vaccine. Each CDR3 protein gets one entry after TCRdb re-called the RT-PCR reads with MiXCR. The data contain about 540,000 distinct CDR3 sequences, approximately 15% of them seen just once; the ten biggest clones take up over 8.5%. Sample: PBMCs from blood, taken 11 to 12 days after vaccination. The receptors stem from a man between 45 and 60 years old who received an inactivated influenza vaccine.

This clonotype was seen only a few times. The CDR3 loop is CATQGGVNQPQHF. CDR3 sequence (DNA): TGTGCCACCCAGGGAGGGGTCAATCAGCCCCAGCATTTT. V usage is TRBV6-1 and J usage is TRBJ1-5; the D gene is possibly TRBD1 (5 bases). The CDR3 is made up of 13 amino acids. Germline CDR1 and CDR2: MNHNS and SASEGT. Trimming stripped 10 bases from V and 3 bases from J, with 13 bases between.

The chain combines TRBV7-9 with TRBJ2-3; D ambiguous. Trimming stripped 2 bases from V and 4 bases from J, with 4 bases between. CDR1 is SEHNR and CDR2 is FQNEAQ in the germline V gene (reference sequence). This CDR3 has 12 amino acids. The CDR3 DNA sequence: TGTGCCAGCAGCTTAATCTCAGATACGCAGTATTTT. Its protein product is CASSLISDTQYF.

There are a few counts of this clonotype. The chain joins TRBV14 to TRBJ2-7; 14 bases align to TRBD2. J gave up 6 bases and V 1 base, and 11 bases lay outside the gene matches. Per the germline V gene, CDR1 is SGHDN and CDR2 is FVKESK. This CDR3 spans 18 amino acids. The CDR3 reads CASSQGIMGLAGASEQYF. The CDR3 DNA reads TGTGCCAGCAGCCAAGGAATTATGGGACTAGCGGGAGCCAGCGAGCAGTACTTC. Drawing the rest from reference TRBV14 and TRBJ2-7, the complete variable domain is EAGVTQFPSHSVIEKGQTVTLRCDPISGHDNLYWYRRVMGKEIKFLLHFVKESKQDESGMPNNRFLAERTGGTYSTLKVQPAELEDSGVYFCASSQGIMGLAGASEQYFGPGTRLTVT.

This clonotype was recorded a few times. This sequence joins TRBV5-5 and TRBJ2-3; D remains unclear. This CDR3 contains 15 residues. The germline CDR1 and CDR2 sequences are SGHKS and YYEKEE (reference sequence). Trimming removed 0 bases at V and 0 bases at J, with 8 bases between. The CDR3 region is CASSLVTLSTDTQYF. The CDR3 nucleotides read TGTGCCAGCAGCTTGGTTACCCTGAGCACAGATACGCAGTATTTT.

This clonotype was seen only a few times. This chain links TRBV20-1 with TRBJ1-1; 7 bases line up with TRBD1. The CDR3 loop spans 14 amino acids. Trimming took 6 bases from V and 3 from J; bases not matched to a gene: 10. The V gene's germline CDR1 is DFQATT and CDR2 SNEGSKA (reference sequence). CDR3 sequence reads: CSAKVQGRDTEAFF. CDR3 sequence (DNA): TGCAGTGCCAAAGTACAGGGGCGAGACACTGAAGCTTTCTTT.

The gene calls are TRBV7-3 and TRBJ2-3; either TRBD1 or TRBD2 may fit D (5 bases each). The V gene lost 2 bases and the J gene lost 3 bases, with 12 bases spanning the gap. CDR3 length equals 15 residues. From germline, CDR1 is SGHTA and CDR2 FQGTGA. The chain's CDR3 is CASSLEGMWTDTQYF. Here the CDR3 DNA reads TGTGCCAGCAGCTTAGAGGGGATGTGGACAGATACGCAGTATTTT.

The CDR3 nucleotides read TGTGCCAGCGGCGGGGGCCCAAGCTACGAGCAGTACTTC. It is translated as CASGGGPSYEQYF. This chain links TRBV9 with TRBJ2-7; TRBD2 is a possible D gene (7 bases). The V gene lost 7 bases and the J gene lost 3 bases, with 14 bases spanning the gap. The V gene's germline CDR1 is SGDLS and CDR2 YYNGEE. CDR3 length: 13 residues.

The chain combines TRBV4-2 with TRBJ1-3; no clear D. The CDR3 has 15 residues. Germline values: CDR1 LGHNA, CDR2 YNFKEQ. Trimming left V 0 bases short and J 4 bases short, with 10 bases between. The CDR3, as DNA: TGTGCCAGCAGCCAAGATTGGGAGATGGGAAACACCATATATTTT. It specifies CASSQDWEMGNTIYF.

CDR3 in DNA: TGCAGTGCTAAACCTCTGAGGGGGAGCAACTTCTATGGCTACACCTTC. Its translation: CSAKPLRGSNFYGYTF. The chain joins TRBV20-1 to TRBJ1-2; D possibly corresponds to TRBD1 (6 bases). V lost 4 bases and J 4 bases, leaving 22 bases between the germline ends. The germline gives CDR1 DFQATT, CDR2 SNEGSKA (reference sequence). The CDR3 consists of 16 residues.

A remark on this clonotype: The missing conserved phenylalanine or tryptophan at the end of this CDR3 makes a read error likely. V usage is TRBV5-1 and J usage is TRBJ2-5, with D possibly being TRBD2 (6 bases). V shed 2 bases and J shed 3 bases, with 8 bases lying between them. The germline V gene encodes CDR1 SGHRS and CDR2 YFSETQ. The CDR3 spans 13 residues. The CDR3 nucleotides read TGCGCCAGCAGCTTCCCGGGGGAAGAGACCCAGTACCTC. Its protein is CASSFPGEETQYL.

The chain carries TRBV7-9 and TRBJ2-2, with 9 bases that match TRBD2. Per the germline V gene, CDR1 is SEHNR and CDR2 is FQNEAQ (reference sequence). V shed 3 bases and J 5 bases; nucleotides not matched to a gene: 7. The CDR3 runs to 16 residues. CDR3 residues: CASSLDSGSGTGELFF. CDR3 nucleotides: TGTGCCAGCAGCTTGGATAGCGGGAGTGGGACCGGGGAGCTGTTTTTT.

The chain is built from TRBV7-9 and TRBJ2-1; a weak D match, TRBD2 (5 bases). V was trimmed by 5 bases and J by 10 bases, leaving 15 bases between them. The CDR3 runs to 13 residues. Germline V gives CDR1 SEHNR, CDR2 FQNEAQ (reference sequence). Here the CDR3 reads CASSPPPGWEQFF. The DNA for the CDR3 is TGTGCCAGCAGCCCTCCTCCGGGATGGGAGCAGTTCTTC. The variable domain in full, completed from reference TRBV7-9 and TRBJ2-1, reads DTGVSQNPRHKITKRGQNVTFRCDPISEHNRLYWYRQTLGQGPEFLTYFQNEAQLEKSRLLSDRFSAERPKGSFSTLEIQRTEQGDSAMYLCASSPPPGWEQFFGPGTRLTVL.

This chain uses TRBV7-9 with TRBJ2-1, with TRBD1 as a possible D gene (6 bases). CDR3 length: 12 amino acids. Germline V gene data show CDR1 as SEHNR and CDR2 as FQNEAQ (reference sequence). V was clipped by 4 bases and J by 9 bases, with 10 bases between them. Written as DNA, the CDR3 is TGTGCCAGCAGCTCAGGGGCCATTGAGCAGTTCTTC. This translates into CASSSGAIEQFF.

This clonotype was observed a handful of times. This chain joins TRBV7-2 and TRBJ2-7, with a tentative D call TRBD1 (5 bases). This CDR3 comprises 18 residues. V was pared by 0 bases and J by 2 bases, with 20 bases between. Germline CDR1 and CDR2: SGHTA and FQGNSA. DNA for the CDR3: TGTGCCAGCAGCTTAGCGCCCCCGCGCAGGGTATTCACCTACGAGCAGTACTTC. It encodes CASSLAPPRRVFTYEQYF.

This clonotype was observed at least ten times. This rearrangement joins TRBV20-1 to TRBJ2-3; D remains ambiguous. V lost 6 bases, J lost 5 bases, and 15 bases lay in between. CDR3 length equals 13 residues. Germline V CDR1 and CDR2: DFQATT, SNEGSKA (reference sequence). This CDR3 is CSAIATMGDTQYF. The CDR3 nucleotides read TGCAGTGCAATCGCTACCATGGGAGATACGCAGTATTTT.

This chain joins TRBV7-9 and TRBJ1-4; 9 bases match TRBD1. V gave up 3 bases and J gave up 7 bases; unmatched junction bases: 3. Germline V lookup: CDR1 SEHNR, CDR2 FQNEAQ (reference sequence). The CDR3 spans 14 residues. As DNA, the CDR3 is TGTGCCAGCAGCTTCGGGACAGGGCCTGAAAAACTGTTTTTT. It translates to CASSFGTGPEKLFF.

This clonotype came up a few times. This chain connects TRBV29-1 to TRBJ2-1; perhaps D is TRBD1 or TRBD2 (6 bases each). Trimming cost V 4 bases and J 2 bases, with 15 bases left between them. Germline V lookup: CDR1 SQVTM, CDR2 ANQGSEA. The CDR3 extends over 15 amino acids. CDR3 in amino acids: CSVVRRGWPYNEQFF. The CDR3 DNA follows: TGCAGCGTTGTAAGGAGGGGGTGGCCCTACAATGAGCAGTTCTTC.

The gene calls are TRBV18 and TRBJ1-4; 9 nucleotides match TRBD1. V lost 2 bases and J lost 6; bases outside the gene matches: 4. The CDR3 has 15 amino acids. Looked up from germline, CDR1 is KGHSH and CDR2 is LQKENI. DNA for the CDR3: TGTGCCAGCTCACCAACTACAGGGGGCTATGAAAAACTGTTTTTT. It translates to CASSPTTGGYEKLFF.

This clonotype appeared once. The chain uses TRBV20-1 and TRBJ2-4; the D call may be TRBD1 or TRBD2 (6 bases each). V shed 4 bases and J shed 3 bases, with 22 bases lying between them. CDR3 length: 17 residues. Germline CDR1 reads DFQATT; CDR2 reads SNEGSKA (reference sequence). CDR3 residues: CSATYGGATWGKNIQYF. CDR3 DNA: TGCAGTGCTACCTACGGGGGCGCCACTTGGGGCAAAAACATTCAGTACTTC.

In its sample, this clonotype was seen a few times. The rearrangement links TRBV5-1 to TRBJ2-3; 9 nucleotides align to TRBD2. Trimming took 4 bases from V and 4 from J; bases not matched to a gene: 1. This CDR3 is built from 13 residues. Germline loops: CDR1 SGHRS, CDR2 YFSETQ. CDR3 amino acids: CASSGTSPDTQYF. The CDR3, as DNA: TGCGCCAGCAGCGGGACTAGCCCAGATACGCAGTATTTT.

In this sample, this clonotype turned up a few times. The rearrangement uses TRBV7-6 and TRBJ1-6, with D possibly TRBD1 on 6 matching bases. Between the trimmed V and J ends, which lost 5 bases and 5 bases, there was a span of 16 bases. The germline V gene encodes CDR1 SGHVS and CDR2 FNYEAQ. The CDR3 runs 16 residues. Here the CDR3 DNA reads TGTGCCAGCAGCCCTCGTAGGGGGACCAATAATTCACCCCTCCACTTT. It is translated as CASSPRRGTNNSPLHF.

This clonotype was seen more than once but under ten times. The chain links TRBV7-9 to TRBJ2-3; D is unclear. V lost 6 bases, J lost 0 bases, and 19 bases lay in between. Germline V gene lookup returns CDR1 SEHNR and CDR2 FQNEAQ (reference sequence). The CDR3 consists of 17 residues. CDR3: CASSTRRFRESTDTQYF. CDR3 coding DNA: TGTGCCAGCAGTACTCGGCGTTTTCGAGAAAGCACAGATACGCAGTATTTT.

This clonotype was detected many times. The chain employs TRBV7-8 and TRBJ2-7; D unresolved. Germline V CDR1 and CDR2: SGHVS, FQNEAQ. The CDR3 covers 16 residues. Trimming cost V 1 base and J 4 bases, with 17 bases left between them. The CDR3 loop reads CASSLVVRGRSYEQYF. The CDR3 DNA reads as TGTGCCAGCAGCTTAGTAGTCAGAGGCAGAAGTTACGAGCAGTACTTC.